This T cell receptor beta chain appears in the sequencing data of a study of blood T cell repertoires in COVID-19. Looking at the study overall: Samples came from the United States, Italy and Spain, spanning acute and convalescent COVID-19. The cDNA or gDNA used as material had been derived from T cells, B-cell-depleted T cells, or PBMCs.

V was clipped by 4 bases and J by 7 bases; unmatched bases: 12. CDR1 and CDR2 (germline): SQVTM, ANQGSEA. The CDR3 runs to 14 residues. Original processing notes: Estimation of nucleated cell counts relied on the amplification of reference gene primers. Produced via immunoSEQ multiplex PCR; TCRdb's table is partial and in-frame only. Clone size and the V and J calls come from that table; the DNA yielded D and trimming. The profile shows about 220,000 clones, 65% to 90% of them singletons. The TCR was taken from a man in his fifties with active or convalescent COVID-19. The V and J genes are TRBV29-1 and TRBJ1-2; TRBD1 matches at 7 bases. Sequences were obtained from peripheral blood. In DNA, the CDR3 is TGCAGCGTTGCGGGTTACAGGGGCTCTGGTGGCTACACCTTC. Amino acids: CSVAGYRGSGGYTF. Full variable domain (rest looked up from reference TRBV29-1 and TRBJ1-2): SAVISQKPSRDICQRGTSLTIQCQVDSQVTMMFWYRQQPGQSLTLIATANQGSEATYESGFVIDKFPISRPNLTFSTLTVSNMSPEDSSIYLCSVAGYRGSGGYTFGSGTRLTVV.